Described below is a single T cell receptor beta chain sequence and its context. This specimen comes from a study of blood T cell repertoires in COVID-19. Overall study context: Samples of COVID-19 (acute and convalescent) were obtained from the United States, Italy and Spain. T cells, B-cell-depleted T cells, or PBMCs supplied cDNA or gDNA.

Method: immunoSEQ multiplex PCR; TCRdb's copy keeps in-frame clones and lacks some. The table includes nearly 65,000 clones, about 80% detected once. The material sequenced was peripheral blood. This clonotype originated in a human donor in a cohort sampled during active COVID-19.

CDR3 sequence (DNA): TGCAGCATTACAACCTCTGGGGCCAACGTCCTGACTTTC. Amino acid sequence: CSITTSGANVLTF. The rearrangement joins TRBV29-1 to TRBJ2-6, with no clear D. The germline CDR1 and CDR2 sequences are SQVTM and ANQGSEA. The V end lost 8 bases, the J end lost 0 bases, and 8 bases lay between the germline ends. The CDR3 runs to 13 residues.